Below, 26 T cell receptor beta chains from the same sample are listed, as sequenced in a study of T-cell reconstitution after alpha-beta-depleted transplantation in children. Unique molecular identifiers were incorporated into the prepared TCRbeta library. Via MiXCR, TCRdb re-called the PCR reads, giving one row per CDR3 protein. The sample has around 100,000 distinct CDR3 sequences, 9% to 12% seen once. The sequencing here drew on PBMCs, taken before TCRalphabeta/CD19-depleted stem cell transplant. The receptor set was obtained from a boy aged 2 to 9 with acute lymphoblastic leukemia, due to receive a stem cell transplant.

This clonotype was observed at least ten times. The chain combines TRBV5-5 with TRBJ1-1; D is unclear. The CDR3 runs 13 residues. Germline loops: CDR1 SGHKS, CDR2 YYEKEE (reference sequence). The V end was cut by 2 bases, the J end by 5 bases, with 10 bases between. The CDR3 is CASSLHGKTEAFF. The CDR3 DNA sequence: TGTGCCAGCAGCTTACACGGGAAAACTGAAGCTTTCTTT. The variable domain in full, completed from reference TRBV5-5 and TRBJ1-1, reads DAGVTQSPTHLIKTRGQQVTLRCSPISGHKSVSWYQQVLGQGPQFIFQYYEKEERGRGNFPDRFSARQFPNYSSELNVNALLLGDSALYLCASSLHGKTEAFFGQGTRLTVV.

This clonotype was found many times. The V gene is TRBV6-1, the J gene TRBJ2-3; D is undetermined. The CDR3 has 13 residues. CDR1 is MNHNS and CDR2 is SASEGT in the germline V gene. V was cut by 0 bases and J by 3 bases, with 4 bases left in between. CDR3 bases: TGTGCCAGCAGTGAAGCGTGGACAGATACGCAGTATTTT. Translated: CASSEAWTDTQYF.

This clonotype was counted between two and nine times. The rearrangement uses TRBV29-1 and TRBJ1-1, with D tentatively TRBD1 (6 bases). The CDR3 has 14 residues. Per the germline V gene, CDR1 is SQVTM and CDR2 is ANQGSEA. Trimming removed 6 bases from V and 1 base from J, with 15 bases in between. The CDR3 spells CSVVRDKGNTEAFF. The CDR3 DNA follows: TGCAGCGTCGTCCGGGACAAGGGGAACACTGAAGCTTTCTTT.

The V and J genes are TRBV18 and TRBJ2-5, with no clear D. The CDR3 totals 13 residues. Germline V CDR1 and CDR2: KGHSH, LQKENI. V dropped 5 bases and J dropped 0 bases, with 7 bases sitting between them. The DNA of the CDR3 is TGTGCCAGCTCAGCACATCACCAAGAGACCCAGTACTTC. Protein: CASSAHHQETQYF.

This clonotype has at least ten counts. CDR3 DNA sequence: TGTGCCAGCAGTTCAAGGGACAGGGGGGGCAATCAGCCCCAGCATTTT. Its protein is CASSSRDRGGNQPQHF. The chain joins TRBV6-5 to TRBJ1-5, with 11 bases aligning to TRBD1. Germline CDR1 reads MNHEY; CDR2 reads SVGAGI. V lost 4 bases to trimming and J lost 2 bases; unmatched junction nucleotides: 4. CDR3 length equals 16 residues.

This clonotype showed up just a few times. The DNA of the CDR3 is TGCAGTGCAAGGACAGGGATAGTTCTTAACACTGAAGCTTTCTTT. Protein product: CSARTGIVLNTEAFF. The chain uses TRBV20-1 and TRBJ1-1; 8 bases are a match to TRBD1. Per the germline V gene, CDR1 is DFQATT and CDR2 is SNEGSKA (reference sequence). V was clipped by 6 bases and J by 2 bases; unmatched bases: 11. CDR3 length: 15 residues.

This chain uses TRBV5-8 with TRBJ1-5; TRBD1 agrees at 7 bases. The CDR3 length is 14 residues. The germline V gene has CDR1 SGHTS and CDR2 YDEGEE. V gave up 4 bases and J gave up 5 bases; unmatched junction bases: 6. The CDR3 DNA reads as TGTGCCAGCAGCCCCGGGACAGCTTATCAGCCCCAGCATTTT. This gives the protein CASSPGTAYQPQHF.

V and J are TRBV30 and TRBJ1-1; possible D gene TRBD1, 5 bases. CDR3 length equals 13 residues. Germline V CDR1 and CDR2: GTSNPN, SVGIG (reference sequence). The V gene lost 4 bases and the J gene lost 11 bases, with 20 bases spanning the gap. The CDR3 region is CAWISGPSMGAFF. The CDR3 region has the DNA TGTGCCTGGATTTCGGGACCGTCTATGGGGGCTTTCTTT.

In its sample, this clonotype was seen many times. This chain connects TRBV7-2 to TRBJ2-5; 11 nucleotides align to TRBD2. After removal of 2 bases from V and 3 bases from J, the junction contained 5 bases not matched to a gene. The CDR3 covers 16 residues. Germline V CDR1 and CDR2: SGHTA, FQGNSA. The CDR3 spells CASSLSGGLAEETQYF. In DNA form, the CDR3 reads TGTGCCAGCAGCTTATCGGGGGGACTAGCGGAAGAGACCCAGTACTTC.

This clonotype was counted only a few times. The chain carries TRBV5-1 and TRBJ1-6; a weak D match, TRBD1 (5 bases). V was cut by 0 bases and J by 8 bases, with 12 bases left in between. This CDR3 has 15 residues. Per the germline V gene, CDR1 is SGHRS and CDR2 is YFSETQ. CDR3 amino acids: CASSLAGGVDSPLHF. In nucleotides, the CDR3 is TGCGCCAGCAGCTTGGCCGGGGGGGTTGATTCACCCCTCCACTTT.

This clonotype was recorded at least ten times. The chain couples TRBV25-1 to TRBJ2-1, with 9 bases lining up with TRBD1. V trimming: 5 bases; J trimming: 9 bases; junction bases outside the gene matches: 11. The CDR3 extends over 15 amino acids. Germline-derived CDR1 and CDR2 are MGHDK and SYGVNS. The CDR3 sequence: CASSKRDRAGSEQFF. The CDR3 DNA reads TGTGCCAGCAGTAAACGGGACAGGGCAGGATCTGAGCAGTTCTTC.

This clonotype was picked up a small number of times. This CDR3 reads CSARLQGGNSPLHF. In DNA form, the CDR3 reads TGCAGTGCTAGACTACAGGGCGGGAATTCACCCCTCCACTTT. The V and J genes are TRBV20-1 and TRBJ1-6; a weak D match, TRBD1 (6 bases). V lost 2 bases to trimming and J lost 7 bases, with 12 bases between them. The V gene's germline CDR1 is DFQATT and CDR2 SNEGSKA (reference sequence). The CDR3 totals 14 residues.

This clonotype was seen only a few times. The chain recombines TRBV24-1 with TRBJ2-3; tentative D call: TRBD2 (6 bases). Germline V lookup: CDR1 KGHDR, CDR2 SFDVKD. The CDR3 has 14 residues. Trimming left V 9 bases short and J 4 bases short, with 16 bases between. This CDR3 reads CATSSAEGSDTQYF. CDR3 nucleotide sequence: TGTGCCACCTCGTCCGCGGAGGGATCAGATACGCAGTATTTT.

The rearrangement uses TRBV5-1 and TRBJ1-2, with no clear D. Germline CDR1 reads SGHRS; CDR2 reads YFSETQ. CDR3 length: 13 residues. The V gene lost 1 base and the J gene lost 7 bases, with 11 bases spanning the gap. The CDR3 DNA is TGCGCCAGCAGCTTGACAACGCAAGGTGGCTACACCTTC. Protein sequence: CASSLTTQGGYTF.

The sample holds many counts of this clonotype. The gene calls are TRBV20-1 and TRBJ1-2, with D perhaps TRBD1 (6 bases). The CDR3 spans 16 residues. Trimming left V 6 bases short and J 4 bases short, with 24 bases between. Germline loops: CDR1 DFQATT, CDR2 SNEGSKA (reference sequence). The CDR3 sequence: CSAPDGRRGASYGYTF. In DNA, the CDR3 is TGCAGTGCCCCCGACGGTCGCAGGGGCGCGAGCTATGGCTACACCTTC.

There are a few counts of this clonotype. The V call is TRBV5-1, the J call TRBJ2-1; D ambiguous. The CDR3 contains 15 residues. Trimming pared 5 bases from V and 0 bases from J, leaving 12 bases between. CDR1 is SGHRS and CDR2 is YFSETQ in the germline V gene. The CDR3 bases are TGCGCCAGCAGGGGAAGCCAAAGCTCCTACAATGAGCAGTTCTTC. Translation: CASRGSQSSYNEQFF. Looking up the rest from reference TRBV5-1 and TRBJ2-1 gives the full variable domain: KAGVTQTPRYLIKTRGQQVTLSCSPISGHRSVSWYQQTPGQGLQFLFEYFSETQRNKGNFPGRFSGRQFSNSRSEMNVSTLELGDSALYLCASRGSQSSYNEQFFGPGTRLTVL.

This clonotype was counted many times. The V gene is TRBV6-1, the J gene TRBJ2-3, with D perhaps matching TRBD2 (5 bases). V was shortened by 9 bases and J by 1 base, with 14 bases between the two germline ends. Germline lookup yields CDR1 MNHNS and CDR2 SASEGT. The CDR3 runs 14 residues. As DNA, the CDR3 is TGTGCCAGTCACCGGACTGTGGGCACAGATACGCAGTATTTT. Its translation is CASHRTVGTDTQYF.

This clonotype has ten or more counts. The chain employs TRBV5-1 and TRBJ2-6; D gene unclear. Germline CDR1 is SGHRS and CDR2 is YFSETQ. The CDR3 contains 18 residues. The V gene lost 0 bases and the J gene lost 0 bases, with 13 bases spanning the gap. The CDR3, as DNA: TGCGCCAGCAGCTTGGGTCTAGTCCCCTTCTCTGGGGCCAACGTCCTGACTTTC. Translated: CASSLGLVPFSGANVLTF.

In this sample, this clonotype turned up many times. The CDR3 DNA follows: TGTGCCAGCAGTTACTCTCTAAGCGATCTAGCGGACTCTTACAATGAGCAGTTCTTC. Translation gives CASSYSLSDLADSYNEQFF. V usage is TRBV6-2 or TRBV6-3 and J usage is TRBJ2-1; TRBD2 matches at 7 bases. Looked up from germline, CDR1 is MNHEY and CDR2 is SVGEGT. The CDR3 is made up of 19 amino acids. The J segment lost 4 bases and the V segment lost 0 bases, leaving 15 bases of the junction unmatched.

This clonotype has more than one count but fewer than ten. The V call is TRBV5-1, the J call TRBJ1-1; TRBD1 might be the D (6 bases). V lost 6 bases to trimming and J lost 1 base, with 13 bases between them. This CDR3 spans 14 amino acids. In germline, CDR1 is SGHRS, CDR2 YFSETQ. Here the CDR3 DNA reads TGCGCCAGCAAACTAATGGACAGGAACACTGAAGCTTTCTTT. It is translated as CASKLMDRNTEAFF.

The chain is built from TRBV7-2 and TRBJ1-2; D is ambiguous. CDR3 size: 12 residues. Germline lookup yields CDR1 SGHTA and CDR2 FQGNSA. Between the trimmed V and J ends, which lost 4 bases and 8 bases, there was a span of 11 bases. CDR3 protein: CASSWGAGGYTF. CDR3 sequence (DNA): TGTGCCAGCAGCTGGGGTGCGGGGGGCTACACCTTC.

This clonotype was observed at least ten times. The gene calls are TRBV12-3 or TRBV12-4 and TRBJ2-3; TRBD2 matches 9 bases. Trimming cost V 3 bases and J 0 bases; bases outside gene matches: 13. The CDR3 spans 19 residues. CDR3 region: CASSFISGSDVLSTDTQYF. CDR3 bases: TGTGCCAGCAGTTTTATTAGCGGGAGTGACGTCCTCAGCACAGATACGCAGTATTTT.

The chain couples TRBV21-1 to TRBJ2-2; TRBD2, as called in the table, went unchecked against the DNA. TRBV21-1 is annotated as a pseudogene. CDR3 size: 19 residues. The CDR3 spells CASSTLEGIWCRNTGELFF. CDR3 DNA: TGTGCCAGCAGTACACTTGAGGGTATTTGGTGTAGGAACACCGGGGAGCTGTTTTTT.

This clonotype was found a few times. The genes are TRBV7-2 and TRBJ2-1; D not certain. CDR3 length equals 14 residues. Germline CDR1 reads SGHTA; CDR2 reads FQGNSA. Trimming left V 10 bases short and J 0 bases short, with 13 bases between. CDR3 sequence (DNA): TGTGCCACATATAGAGCAAACTCCTACAATGAGCAGTTCTTC. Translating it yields CATYRANSYNEQFF.

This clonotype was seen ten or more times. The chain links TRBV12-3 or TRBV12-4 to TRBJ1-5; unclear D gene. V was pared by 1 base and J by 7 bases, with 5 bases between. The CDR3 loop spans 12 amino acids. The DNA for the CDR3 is TGTGCCAGCAGTTTAGAGGTGCAGCCCCAGCATTTT. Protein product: CASSLEVQPQHF.

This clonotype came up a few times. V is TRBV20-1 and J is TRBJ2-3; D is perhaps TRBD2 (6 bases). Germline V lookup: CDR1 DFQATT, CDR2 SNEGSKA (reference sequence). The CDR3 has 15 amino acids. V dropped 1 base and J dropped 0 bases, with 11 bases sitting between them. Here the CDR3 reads CSARVPRGSTDTQYF. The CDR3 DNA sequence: TGCAGTGCTAGAGTTCCTCGGGGGAGCACAGATACGCAGTATTTT.